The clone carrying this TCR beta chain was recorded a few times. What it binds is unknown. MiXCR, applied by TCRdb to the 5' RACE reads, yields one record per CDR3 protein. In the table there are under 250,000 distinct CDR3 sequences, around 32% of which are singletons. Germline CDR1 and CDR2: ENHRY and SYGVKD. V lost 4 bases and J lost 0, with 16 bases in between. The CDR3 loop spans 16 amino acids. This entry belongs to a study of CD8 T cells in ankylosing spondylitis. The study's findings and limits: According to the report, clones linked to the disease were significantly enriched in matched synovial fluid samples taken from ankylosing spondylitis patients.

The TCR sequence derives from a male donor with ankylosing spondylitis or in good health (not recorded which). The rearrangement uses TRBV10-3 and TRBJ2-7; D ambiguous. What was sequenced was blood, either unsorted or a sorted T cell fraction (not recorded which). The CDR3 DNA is TGTGCCATCAGTGCGGCGTTCCAGTCGAACTCCTACGAGCAGTACTTC. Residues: CAISAAFQSNSYEQYF.